This T cell receptor beta chain came from a study of post-analysis software for immune sequencing data. Concerning this clonotype itself: What it recognizes is unknown.

Unmatched junction bases numbered 9, after V lost 4 bases and J lost 5 bases. The V gene's germline CDR1 is DFQATT and CDR2 SNEGSKA (reference sequence). This CDR3 is built from 15 residues. Libraries were made from TCR beta cDNA, and they carried unique molecular identifiers. TCRdb recomputed calls from the PCR reads with MiXCR, one row per CDR3 protein. Among 600,000 to 700,000 distinct CDR3 sequences listed, roughly three fifths were seen once. Study outcomes and limitations: Roughly five TRBV segments were significantly more frequent in patients than in controls. TRBV5-6, TRBV5-1 and TRBV20-1 were among these segments.

The sample consisted of blood. The chain links TRBV20-1 to TRBJ2-3, with 10 bases that match TRBD2. The TCR was taken from a girl aged 2 to 10 with multiple sclerosis. The CDR3 DNA sequence: TGCAGTGCTATCTCGGCTAGCGGGAGAATAGATACGCAGTATTTT. Protein: CSAISASGRIDTQYF.